This T cell receptor beta chain was identified in a study of T cell changes during pregnancy in multiple sclerosis. Method: immunoSEQ multiplex PCR; TCRdb's copy keeps in-frame clones and lacks some. The profile covers more than 55,000 clones, with roughly 94% appearing a single time and approximately 3.7% taken by the ten largest. This CDR3 contains 17 residues. J lost 4 bases, V lost 3 bases, and 9 bases had no gene match. From germline, CDR1 is SGDLS and CDR2 YYNGEE. This specimen was CD8+ T cells from peripheral blood mononuclear cells, taken in the third trimester of pregnancy. The receptor comes from a female donor with multiple sclerosis, enrolled in a pregnancy study. V is TRBV9 and J is TRBJ2-1; 11 bases align to TRBD2. In nucleotides, the CDR3 is TGTGCCAGCAGCGCCTTTCAGGGACTAGCGGAGTACAATGAGCAGTTCTTC. It is translated as CASSAFQGLAEYNEQFF.